The 28 T cell receptor beta chains below were found in one sample sequenced in a study of blood T cell repertoires in COVID-19. Method: immunoSEQ multiplex PCR; TCRdb's copy keeps in-frame clones and lacks some. Of 300,000 to 450,000 clones listed, approximately 89% are singletons. Source material: peripheral blood. The receptors derive from a woman aged 55-70 years with COVID-19, enrolled during active disease.

The rearrangement uses TRBV18 and TRBJ2-7; TRBD1 aligns across 7 bases. With 3 bases clipped from V and 4 bases from J, the junction kept 9 bases outside the gene matches. The CDR3 contains 15 residues. In germline, CDR1 is KGHSH, CDR2 LQKENI. The CDR3 loop reads CASSPSGKTGYEQYF. The DNA for the CDR3 is TGTGCCAGCTCACCCTCGGGGAAGACAGGGTACGAGCAGTACTTC.

The rearrangement links TRBV10-2 to TRBJ2-1; no clear D. The CDR3 loop spans 14 amino acids. V was clipped by 8 bases and J by 0 bases, with 11 bases between them. Germline lookup yields CDR1 WSHSY and CDR2 SAAADI. CDR3 residues: CASRLGTSYNEQFF. The CDR3 DNA sequence: TGCGCCAGCCGGCTAGGAACCTCCTACAATGAGCAGTTCTTC.

The rearrangement links TRBV7-8 to TRBJ2-7; 7 bases are a match to TRBD1. Trimming took 3 bases from V and 2 from J; bases not matched to a gene: 4. This CDR3 has 14 residues. Germline CDR1 is SGHVS and CDR2 is FQNEAQ. The CDR3 sequence is CASSLGDRPYEQYF. CDR3 sequence (DNA): TGTGCCAGCAGCTTGGGGGACAGACCCTACGAGCAGTACTTC.

V is TRBV6-5 and J is TRBJ2-7; TRBD1 matches at 9 bases. This CDR3 has 16 amino acids. Germline lookup yields CDR1 MNHEY and CDR2 SVGAGI. The J segment lost 4 bases and the V segment lost 2 bases, leaving 9 bases of the junction unmatched. This chain's CDR3 is CASSYTGTGSFYEQYF. For the CDR3, the DNA is TGTGCCAGCAGTTACACCGGGACAGGGTCTTTTTACGAGCAGTACTTC.

Only one count was recorded for this clone. This sequence joins TRBV5-1 and TRBJ2-3; 9 bases fit TRBD1. This CDR3 is built from 16 residues. Germline assignment: CDR1 SGHRS and CDR2 YFSETQ. V lost 0 bases to trimming and J lost 0 bases; unmatched junction nucleotides: 2. The CDR3 spells CASSLAGTGSTDTQYF. The CDR3 DNA reads TGCGCCAGCAGCTTGGCCGGGACAGGGAGCACAGATACGCAGTATTTT. Variable domain in full (rest from reference TRBV5-1 and TRBJ2-3): KAGVTQTPRYLIKTRGQQVTLSCSPISGHRSVSWYQQTPGQGLQFLFEYFSETQRNKGNFPGRFSGRQFSNSRSEMNVSTLELGDSALYLCASSLAGTGSTDTQYFGPGTRLTVL.

V and J are TRBV2 and TRBJ1-1, with D uncertain. The CDR3 spans 13 residues. V shed 2 bases and J shed 3 bases, with 7 bases lying between them. CDR1 is SNHLY and CDR2 is FYNNEI in the germline V gene. The CDR3 is CASSEWEHTEAFF. The CDR3, as DNA: TGTGCCAGCAGTGAATGGGAGCACACTGAAGCTTTCTTT. The whole variable domain, filled in from reference TRBV2 and TRBJ1-1, reads EPEVTQTPSHQVTQMGQEVILRCVPISNHLYFYWYRQILGQKVEFLVSFYNNEISEKSEIFDDQFSVERPDGSNFTLKIRSTKLEDSAMYFCASSEWEHTEAFFGQGTRLTVV.

This clone was seen once. The V gene is TRBV6-5, the J gene TRBJ2-3; 7 bases are shared with TRBD1. Trimming at V came to 10 bases and at J to 2 bases, leaving 6 bases not matched to a gene. The V gene's germline CDR1 is MNHEY and CDR2 SVGAGI. There are 13 residues in the CDR3. The CDR3 reads CATTGANTDTQYF. DNA of the CDR3: TGTGCCACCACAGGGGCTAACACAGATACGCAGTATTTT.

This clone was found a few times. At the DNA level, this CDR3 is encoded by other sequences in the same sample as well. The chain combines TRBV6-5 with TRBJ1-3, with D possibly TRBD1 on 6 matching bases. Trimming stripped 0 bases from V and 0 bases from J, with 6 bases between. The CDR3 has 15 amino acids. The germline gives CDR1 MNHEY, CDR2 SVGAGI. CDR3 amino acids: CASSYSGGSGNTIYF. The CDR3 DNA sequence: TGTGCCAGCAGTTACTCAGGGGGCTCTGGAAACACCATATATTTT.

The V gene is TRBV24-1, the J gene TRBJ1-5; D gene ambiguous. Germline V CDR1 and CDR2: KGHDR, SFDVKD. The V end was cut by 5 bases, the J end by 0 bases, with 10 bases between. This CDR3 has 15 residues. The CDR3 loop reads CATSGGGPSNQPQHF. In DNA, the CDR3 is TGTGCCACCAGTGGGGGAGGACCTAGCAATCAGCCCCAGCATTTT.

This rearrangement joins TRBV11-2 to TRBJ2-5, with D possibly TRBD2 on 5 matching bases. The CDR3 length is 14 residues. Germline CDR1 and CDR2: SGHAT and FQNNGV. V dropped 4 bases and J dropped 5 bases, with 14 bases sitting between them. The CDR3 protein is CASSWGASGETQYF. The CDR3 DNA follows: TGTGCCAGCAGCTGGGGAGCTTCGGGGGAGACCCAGTACTTC.

CDR3 protein: CASSFGGSSTEAFF. Here the CDR3 DNA reads TGTGCCAGCAGTTTCGGGGGGAGTAGCACTGAAGCTTTCTTT. J is TRBJ1-1 and V is TRBV28; D perhaps matches TRBD1 (5 bases). Germline CDR1 and CDR2: MDHEN and SYDVKM. This CDR3 has 14 amino acids. Trimming cost V 3 bases and J 4 bases, with 12 bases left between them.

V gene TRBV4-2 combines with J gene TRBJ2-7, with 8 nucleotides matching TRBD1. CDR1 is LGHNA and CDR2 is YNFKEQ in the germline V gene. The CDR3 spans 13 residues. Losses at the gene ends were 6 bases for V and 3 bases for J; bases not matched to a gene: 4. CDR3 in amino acids: CASSDRGLYEQYF. The CDR3 bases are TGTGCCAGCAGTGACAGGGGACTCTACGAGCAGTACTTC.

The chain uses TRBV28 and TRBJ1-1, with no clear D. The CDR3 has 12 amino acids. CDR1 and CDR2 (germline): MDHEN, SYDVKM. Trimming pared 5 bases from V and 3 bases from J, leaving 7 bases between. The DNA of the CDR3 is TGTGCCAGCAGTAGTCAGGACACTGAAGCTTTCTTT. This sequence encodes CASSSQDTEAFF.

V and J are TRBV25-1 and TRBJ2-1, with 10 nucleotides matching TRBD2. The CDR3 has 15 amino acids. The J segment lost 8 bases and the V segment lost 7 bases, leaving 11 bases of the junction unmatched. Germline CDR1 and CDR2: MGHDK and SYGVNS. The CDR3 DNA reads TGTGCCAGCACCCGACCAAGCGGGGGGGCCGATGAGCAGTTCTTC. This codes for CASTRPSGGADEQFF. Full variable domain (missing parts from reference TRBV25-1 and TRBJ2-1): EADIYQTPRYLVIGTGKKITLECSQTMGHDKMYWYQQDPGMELHLIHYSYGVNSTEKGDLSSESTVSRIRTEHFPLTLESARPSHTSQYLCASTRPSGGADEQFFGPGTRLTVL.

This clone was seen a single time. The chain is built from TRBV5-1 and TRBJ1-2, with 7 bases identical to TRBD1. Trimming cost V 4 bases and J 3 bases; bases outside gene matches: 6. The CDR3 has 14 amino acids. The germline V gene has CDR1 SGHRS and CDR2 YFSETQ. The CDR3 sequence: CASSRETGYYGYTF. The CDR3 DNA follows: TGCGCCAGCAGCCGAGAGACAGGGTACTATGGCTACACCTTC.

This chain joins TRBV11-3 and TRBJ1-6; no clear D gene. CDR1 and CDR2 (germline): SGHNT, YENEEA. Trimming stripped 0 bases from V and 10 bases from J, with 7 bases between. This CDR3 is built from 13 residues. In DNA, the CDR3 is TGTGCCAGCAGCTTAGACGGGGAATCACCCCTCCACTTT. The encoded protein is CASSLDGESPLHF.

V and J are TRBV5-4 and TRBJ2-7; D perhaps matches TRBD1 (5 bases). The germline V and J ends were trimmed by 2 bases and 4 bases, with 13 bases remaining between them. The length of the CDR3 is 14 residues. The germline V gene encodes CDR1 SGHNT and CDR2 YYREEE (reference sequence). The DNA of the CDR3 is TGTGCCAGCAGCTTAGGTGGGGCCGGGTACGAGCAGTACTTC. Translating gives CASSLGGAGYEQYF.

The chain links TRBV4-1 to TRBJ2-4; 9 bases agree with TRBD2. Germline V gives CDR1 MGHRA, CDR2 YSYEKL. With 1 base clipped from V and 2 bases from J, the junction kept 3 bases outside the gene matches. This CDR3 is built from 16 residues. The CDR3 loop reads CASSQGLAVSKNIQYF. DNA of the CDR3: TGCGCCAGCAGCCAAGGACTAGCGGTTTCCAAAAACATTCAGTACTTC.

This rearrangement joins TRBV3-1 (or the pseudogene TRBV3-2) to TRBJ1-6; TRBD1 matches at 8 bases. V trimming: 3 bases; J trimming: 10 bases; junction bases outside the gene matches: 14. Germline V gene lookup returns CDR1 LGHDT and CDR2 YNNKEL (reference sequence). The CDR3 consists of 17 residues. This CDR3 reads CASSHPFRGQGRSPLHF. In DNA, the CDR3 is TGTGCCAGCAGCCACCCCTTCCGAGGACAGGGTCGATCACCCCTCCACTTT.

V usage is TRBV4-2 and J usage is TRBJ2-3, with D maybe TRBD2 (5 bases). The V gene's germline CDR1 is LGHNA and CDR2 YNFKEQ. V was shortened by 0 bases and J by 0 bases, with 13 bases between the two germline ends. The CDR3 covers 17 residues. CDR3 sequence (DNA): TGTGCCAGCAGCCAAGATCGGGATAGCTCAAGCACAGATACGCAGTATTTT. Residues: CASSQDRDSSSTDTQYF.

V gene TRBV6-6 combines with J gene TRBJ2-7; unclear D gene. The germline V and J ends were trimmed by 3 bases and 4 bases, with 7 bases remaining between them. Germline loops: CDR1 MNHNY, CDR2 SVGAGI (reference sequence). The CDR3 length is 12 residues. CDR3 loop: CASSYKEYEQYF. Here the CDR3 DNA reads TGTGCCAGCAGTTATAAAGAGTACGAGCAGTACTTC.

CDR3 bases: TGTGCCAGCAGGACGTCAGGGGCCCTGCTCTACGAGCAGTACTTC. Its translation is CASRTSGALLYEQYF. The chain is built from TRBV28 and TRBJ2-7; D possibly corresponds to TRBD1 (6 bases). This CDR3 comprises 15 residues. In germline, CDR1 is MDHEN, CDR2 SYDVKM. The V and J ends lost 6 bases and 3 bases respectively, with 18 bases between them.

The V and J genes are TRBV5-1 and TRBJ2-6; 8 bases map to TRBD1. The ends lost 4 bases at V and 0 bases at J; junction bases unmatched: 6. The CDR3 extends over 17 amino acids. Germline CDR1 reads SGHRS; CDR2 reads YFSETQ. The CDR3 bases are TGCGCCAGCAGCCCCGGACAGGGCAGCTCTGGGGCCAACGTCCTGACTTTC. It specifies CASSPGQGSSGANVLTF.

The chain couples TRBV4-2 to TRBJ1-2; D is uncertain. V lost 2 bases to trimming and J lost 8 bases, with 18 bases between them. Germline CDR1 is LGHNA and CDR2 is YNFKEQ. This CDR3 spans 15 amino acids. The CDR3 DNA reads TGTGCCAGCAGCCAAAACCTCGGGGTAGGGATCGGCTACACCTTC. Translation gives CASSQNLGVGIGYTF.

The rearrangement links TRBV27 to TRBJ2-2; D uncertain. V lost 4 bases and J 7 bases, leaving 19 bases between the germline ends. This CDR3 has 16 amino acids. Germline loops: CDR1 MNHEY, CDR2 SMNVEV (reference sequence). The CDR3 spells CASSSHSTRIVGELFF. CDR3 DNA: TGTGCCAGCAGTTCCCATTCGACACGGATCGTCGGGGAGCTGTTTTTT.

The rearrangement links TRBV25-1 to TRBJ1-3; tentative D call: TRBD1 (6 bases). This CDR3 spans 12 amino acids. The ends were cut back, 5 bases at V and 7 bases at J, with 9 bases in the middle. Germline CDR1 reads MGHDK; CDR2 reads SYGVNS. CDR3 DNA sequence: TGTGCCAGCAGTAAGGGGGTTAACACCATATATTTT. Translation gives CASSKGVNTIYF. Full variable domain (outside the CDR3, taken from reference TRBV25-1 and TRBJ1-3): EADIYQTPRYLVIGTGKKITLECSQTMGHDKMYWYQQDPGMELHLIHYSYGVNSTEKGDLSSESTVSRIRTEHFPLTLESARPSHTSQYLCASSKGVNTIYFGEGSWLTVV.

The chain combines TRBV2 with TRBJ2-2, with D maybe TRBD1 (6 bases). This CDR3 is 15 amino acids long. CDR1 and CDR2 from the germline V gene are SNHLY and FYNNEI. The V end was cut by 6 bases, the J end by 5 bases, with 16 bases between. The CDR3 sequence: CASRKTGLQTGELFF. The CDR3 DNA reads TGTGCCAGCAGGAAAACAGGGCTCCAGACCGGGGAGCTGTTTTTT.

The chain recombines TRBV6-1 with TRBJ2-1; the match to TRBD2 covers 10 bases. The ends lost 4 bases at V and 9 bases at J; junction bases unmatched: 6. This CDR3 region has 14 residues. Germline CDR1 reads MNHNS; CDR2 reads SASEGT. The CDR3 is CASSGAGGPIEQFF. CDR3 DNA: TGTGCCAGCAGTGGAGCGGGGGGGCCCATTGAGCAGTTCTTC.